The 2 T cell receptor beta chains given below trace back to one sample, sequenced in a study of vaccination effects on CD4 cells after COVID-19. For these TCRs, the target antigens are not known. Viral peptide pool expansion of antigen-specific CD4+ T cells preceded sequencing in the ViraFEST assay. Subsequent to a culture period of less than twelve days, CD4+ T cells were isolated. Every participant took two doses of the BNT162b2 or mRNA-1273 vaccine. The method was immunoSEQ multiplex PCR; TCRdb's version includes in-frame clones alone and lacks a portion of them. The table shows about 66,000 clones, with about 80% occurring only once. The starting material was CD4+ T cells from PBMCs cultured with HCoV-OC43 spike peptides, obtained after COVID-19 vaccination. Described subset: HCoV-OC43 spike overlapping peptide pool stimulation. These receptors were taken from a human donor who received a COVID-19 vaccine.

The V and J genes are TRBV19 and TRBJ2-1; 9 nucleotides align to TRBD1. CDR1 is LNHDA and CDR2 is SQIVND in the germline V gene (reference sequence). Losses at the gene ends were 5 bases for V and 0 bases for J; bases not matched to a gene: 8. This CDR3 region has 17 residues. CDR3 in DNA: TGTGCCAGTAGTTCTCCCGACAGGGGGGGCTCCTACAATGAGCAGTTCTTC. Its protein product is CASSSPDRGGSYNEQFF.

This sequence joins TRBV24-1 and TRBJ2-5; D may be TRBD1 or TRBD2 (5 bases each). CDR1 is KGHDR and CDR2 is SFDVKD in the germline V gene. The germline V and J ends were trimmed by 4 bases and 5 bases, with 13 bases remaining between them. CDR3 size: 14 residues. CDR3 DNA sequence: TGTGCCACCAGTGACTCCGGGACCCAGGAGACCCAGTACTTC. Protein product: CATSDSGTQETQYF.